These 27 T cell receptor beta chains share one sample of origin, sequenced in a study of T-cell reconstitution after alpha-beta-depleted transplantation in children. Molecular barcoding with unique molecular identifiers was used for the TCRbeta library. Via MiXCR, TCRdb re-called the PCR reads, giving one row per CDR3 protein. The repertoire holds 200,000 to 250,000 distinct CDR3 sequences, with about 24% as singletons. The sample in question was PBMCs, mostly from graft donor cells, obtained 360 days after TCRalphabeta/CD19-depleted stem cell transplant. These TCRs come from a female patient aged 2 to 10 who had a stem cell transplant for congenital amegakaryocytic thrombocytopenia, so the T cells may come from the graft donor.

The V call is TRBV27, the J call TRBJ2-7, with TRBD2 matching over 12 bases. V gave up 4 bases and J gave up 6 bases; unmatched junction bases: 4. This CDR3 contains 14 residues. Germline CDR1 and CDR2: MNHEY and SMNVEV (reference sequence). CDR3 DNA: TGTGCCAGCAGTTCGACTAGCGGGAGTGGCGAGCAGTACTTC. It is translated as CASSSTSGSGEQYF.

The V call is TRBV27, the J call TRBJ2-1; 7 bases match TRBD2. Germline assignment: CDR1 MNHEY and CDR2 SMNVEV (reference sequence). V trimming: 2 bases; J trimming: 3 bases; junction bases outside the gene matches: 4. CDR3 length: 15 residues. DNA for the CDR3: TGTGCCAGCAGTTTAATGGGGGGGGTCTACAATGAGCAGTTCTTC. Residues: CASSLMGGVYNEQFF.

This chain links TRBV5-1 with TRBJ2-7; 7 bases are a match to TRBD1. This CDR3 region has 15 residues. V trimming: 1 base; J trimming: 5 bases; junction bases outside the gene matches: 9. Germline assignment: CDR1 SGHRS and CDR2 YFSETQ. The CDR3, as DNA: TGCGCCAGCAGCTTGCGACAGGGAGATCTCCACGAGCAGTACTTC. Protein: CASSLRQGDLHEQYF.

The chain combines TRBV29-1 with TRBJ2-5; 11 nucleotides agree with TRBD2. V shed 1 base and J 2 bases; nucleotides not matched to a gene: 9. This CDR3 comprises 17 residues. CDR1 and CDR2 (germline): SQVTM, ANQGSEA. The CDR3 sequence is CSVEAGFVAGGQETQYF. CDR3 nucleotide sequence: TGCAGCGTTGAAGCAGGGTTTGTAGCGGGAGGGCAAGAGACCCAGTACTTC. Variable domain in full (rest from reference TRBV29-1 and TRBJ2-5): SAVISQKPSRDICQRGTSLTIQCQVDSQVTMMFWYRQQPGQSLTLIATANQGSEATYESGFVIDKFPISRPNLTFSTLTVSNMSPEDSSIYLCSVEAGFVAGGQETQYFGPGTRLLVL.

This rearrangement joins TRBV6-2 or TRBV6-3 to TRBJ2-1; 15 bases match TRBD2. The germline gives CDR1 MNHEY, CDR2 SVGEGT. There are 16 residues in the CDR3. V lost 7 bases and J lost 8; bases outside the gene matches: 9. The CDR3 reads CASTTGLAGGWDEQFF. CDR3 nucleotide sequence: TGTGCCAGCACCACGGGACTAGCGGGAGGATGGGATGAGCAGTTCTTC.

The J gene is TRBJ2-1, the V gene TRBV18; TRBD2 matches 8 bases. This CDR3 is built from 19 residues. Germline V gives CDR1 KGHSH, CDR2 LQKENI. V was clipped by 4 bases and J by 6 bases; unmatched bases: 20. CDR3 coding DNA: TGTGCCAGCTCACGCCCCCCCTGGCCCAGGACTAGCTGGGTCAATGAGCAGTTCTTC. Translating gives CASSRPPWPRTSWVNEQFF.

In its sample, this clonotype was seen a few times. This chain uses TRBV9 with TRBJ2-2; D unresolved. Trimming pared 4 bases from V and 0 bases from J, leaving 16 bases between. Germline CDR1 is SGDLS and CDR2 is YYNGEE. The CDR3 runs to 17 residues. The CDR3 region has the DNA TGTGCCAGCAGCCTTCCCCTCGCGAGCGCGAACACCGGGGAGCTGTTTTTT. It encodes CASSLPLASANTGELFF.

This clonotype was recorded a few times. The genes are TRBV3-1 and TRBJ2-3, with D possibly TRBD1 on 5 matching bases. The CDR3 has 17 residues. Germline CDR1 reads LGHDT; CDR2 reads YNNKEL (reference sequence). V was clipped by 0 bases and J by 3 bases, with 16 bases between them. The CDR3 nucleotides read TGTGCCAGCAGCCAAGATCGCGCAGGGCGGTCGACAGATACGCAGTATTTT. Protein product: CASSQDRAGRSTDTQYF.

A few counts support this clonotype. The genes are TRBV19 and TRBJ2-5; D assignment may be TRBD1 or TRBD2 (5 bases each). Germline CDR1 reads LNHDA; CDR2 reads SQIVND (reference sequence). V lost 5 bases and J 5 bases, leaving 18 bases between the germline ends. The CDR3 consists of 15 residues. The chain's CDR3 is CASSVVPGRVETQYF. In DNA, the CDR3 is TGTGCCAGTAGTGTGGTCCCAGGGCGGGTCGAGACCCAGTACTTC.

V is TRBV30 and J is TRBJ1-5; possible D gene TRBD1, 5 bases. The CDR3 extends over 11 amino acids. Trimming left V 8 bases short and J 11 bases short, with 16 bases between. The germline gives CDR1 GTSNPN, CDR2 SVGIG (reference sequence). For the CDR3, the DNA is TGTGCCGCGTCCCTGGGGGTGTCCCAGCATTTT. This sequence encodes CAASLGVSQHF.

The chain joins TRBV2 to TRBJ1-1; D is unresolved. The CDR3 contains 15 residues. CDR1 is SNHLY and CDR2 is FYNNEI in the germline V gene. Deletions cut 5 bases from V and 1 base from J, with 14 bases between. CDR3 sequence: CASSRGPLRNTEAFF. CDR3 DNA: TGTGCCAGCAGTCGCGGGCCCCTTAGGAACACTGAAGCTTTCTTT.

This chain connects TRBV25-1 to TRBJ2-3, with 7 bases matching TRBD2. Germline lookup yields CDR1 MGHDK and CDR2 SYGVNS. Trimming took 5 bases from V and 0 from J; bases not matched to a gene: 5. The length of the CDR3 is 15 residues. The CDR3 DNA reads TGTGCCAGCAGTAACCTCGGGGGGAGCACAGATACGCAGTATTTT. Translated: CASSNLGGSTDTQYF.

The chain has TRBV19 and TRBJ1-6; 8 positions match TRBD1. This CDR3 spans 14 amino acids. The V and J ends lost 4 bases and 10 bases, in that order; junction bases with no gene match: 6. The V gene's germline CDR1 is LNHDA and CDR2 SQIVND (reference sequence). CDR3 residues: CASSTDRGGSPLHF. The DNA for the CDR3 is TGTGCCAGTAGTACCGACAGGGGCGGCTCACCCCTCCACTTT.

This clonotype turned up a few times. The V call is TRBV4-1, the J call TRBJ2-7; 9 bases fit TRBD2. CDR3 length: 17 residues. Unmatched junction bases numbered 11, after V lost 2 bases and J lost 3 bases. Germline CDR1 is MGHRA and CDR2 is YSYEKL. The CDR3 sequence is CASSQLYSAGGNYEQYF. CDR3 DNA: TGCGCCAGCAGCCAATTGTATTCGGCGGGAGGGAACTACGAGCAGTACTTC.

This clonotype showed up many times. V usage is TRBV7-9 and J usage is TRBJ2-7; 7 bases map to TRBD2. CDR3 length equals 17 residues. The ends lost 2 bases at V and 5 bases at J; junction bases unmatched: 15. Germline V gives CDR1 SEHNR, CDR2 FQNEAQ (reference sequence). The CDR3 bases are TGTGCCAGCAGCTTATCCTCTAGCGGTGTAGGTAATAACGAGCAGTACTTC. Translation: CASSLSSSGVGNNEQYF.

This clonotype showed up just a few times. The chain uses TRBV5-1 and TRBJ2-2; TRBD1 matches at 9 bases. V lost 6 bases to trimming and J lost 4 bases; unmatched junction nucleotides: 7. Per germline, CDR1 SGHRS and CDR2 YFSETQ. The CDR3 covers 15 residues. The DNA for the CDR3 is TGCGCCAGCACTCGGGACAGGGACGGCACCGGGGAGCTGTTTTTT. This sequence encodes CASTRDRDGTGELFF.

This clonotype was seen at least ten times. CDR3 protein: CASSFDRPVLEQFF. The CDR3 DNA is TGTGCCAGCAGCTTCGACAGGCCCGTGCTTGAGCAGTTCTTC. This rearrangement joins TRBV7-9 to TRBJ2-1; possible D gene TRBD1, 6 bases. Germline-derived CDR1 and CDR2 are SEHNR and FQNEAQ (reference sequence). CDR3 size: 14 residues. V was cut by 3 bases and J by 9 bases, with 15 bases left in between.

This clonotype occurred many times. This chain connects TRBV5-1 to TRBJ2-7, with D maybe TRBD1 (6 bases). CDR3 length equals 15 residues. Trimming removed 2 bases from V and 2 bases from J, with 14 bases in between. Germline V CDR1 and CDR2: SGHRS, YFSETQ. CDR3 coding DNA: TGCGCCAGCAGCTTCGGATCGGGACAAACCTACGAGCAGTACTTC. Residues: CASSFGSGQTYEQYF.

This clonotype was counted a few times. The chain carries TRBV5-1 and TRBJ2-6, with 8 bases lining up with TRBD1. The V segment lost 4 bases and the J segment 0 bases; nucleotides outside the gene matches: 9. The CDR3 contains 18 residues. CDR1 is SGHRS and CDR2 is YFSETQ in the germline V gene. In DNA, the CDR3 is TGCGCCAGCAGCACAGGACAGGGAATCGGCTCTGGGGCCAACGTCCTGACTTTC. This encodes CASSTGQGIGSGANVLTF.

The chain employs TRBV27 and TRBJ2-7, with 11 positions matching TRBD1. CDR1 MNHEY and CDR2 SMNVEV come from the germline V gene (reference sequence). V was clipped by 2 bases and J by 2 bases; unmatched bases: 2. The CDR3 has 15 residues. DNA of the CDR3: TGTGCCAGCAGTTTAGGGACAGGGGGACCCTACGAGCAGTACTTC. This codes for CASSLGTGGPYEQYF.

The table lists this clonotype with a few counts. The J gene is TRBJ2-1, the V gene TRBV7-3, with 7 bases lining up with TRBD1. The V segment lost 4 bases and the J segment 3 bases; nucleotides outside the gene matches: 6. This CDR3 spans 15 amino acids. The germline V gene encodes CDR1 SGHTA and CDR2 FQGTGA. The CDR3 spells CASSSRQGVYNEQFF. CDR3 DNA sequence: TGTGCCAGCAGCTCCAGGCAGGGGGTCTACAATGAGCAGTTCTTC. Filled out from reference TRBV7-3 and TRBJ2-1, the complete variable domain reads GAGVSQTPSNKVTEKGKYVELRCDPISGHTALYWYRQSLGQGPEFLIYFQGTGAADDSGLPNDRFFAVRPEGSVSTLKIQRTERGDSAVYLCASSSRQGVYNEQFFGPGTRLTVL.

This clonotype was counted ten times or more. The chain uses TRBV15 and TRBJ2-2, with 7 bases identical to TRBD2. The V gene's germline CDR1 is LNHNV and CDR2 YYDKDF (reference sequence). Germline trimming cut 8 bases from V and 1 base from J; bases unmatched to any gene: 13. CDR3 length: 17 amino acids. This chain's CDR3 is CATFGAGLAVNTGELFF. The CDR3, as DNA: TGTGCCACCTTTGGGGCCGGGCTAGCGGTGAACACCGGGGAGCTGTTTTTT. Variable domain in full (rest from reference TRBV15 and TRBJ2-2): DAMVIQNPRYQVTQFGKPVTLSCSQTLNHNVMYWYQQKSSQAPKLLFHYYDKDFNNEADTPDNFQSRRPNTSFCFLDIRSPGLGDTAMYLCATFGAGLAVNTGELFFGEGSRLTVL.

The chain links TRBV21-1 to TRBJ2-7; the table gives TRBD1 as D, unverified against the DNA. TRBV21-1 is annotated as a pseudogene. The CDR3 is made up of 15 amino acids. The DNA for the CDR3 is TGTGCCAGCAGCAAATTGGACAGGGCTATCTACGAGCAGTACTTC. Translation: CASSKLDRAIYEQYF.

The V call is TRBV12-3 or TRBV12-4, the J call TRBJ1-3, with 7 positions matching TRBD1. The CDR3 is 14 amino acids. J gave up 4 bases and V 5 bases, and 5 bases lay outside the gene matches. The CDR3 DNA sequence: TGTGCCAGCAGTAACAGGGGTACGGGAAACACCATATATTTT. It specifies CASSNRGTGNTIYF.

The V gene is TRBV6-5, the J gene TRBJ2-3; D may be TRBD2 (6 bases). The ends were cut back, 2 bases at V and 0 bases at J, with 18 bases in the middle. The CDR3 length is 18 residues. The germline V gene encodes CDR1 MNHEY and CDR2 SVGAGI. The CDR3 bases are TGTGCCAGCAGTTACGTAGGCGGGGTGATAACTAGCACAGATACGCAGTATTTT. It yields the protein CASSYVGGVITSTDTQYF.

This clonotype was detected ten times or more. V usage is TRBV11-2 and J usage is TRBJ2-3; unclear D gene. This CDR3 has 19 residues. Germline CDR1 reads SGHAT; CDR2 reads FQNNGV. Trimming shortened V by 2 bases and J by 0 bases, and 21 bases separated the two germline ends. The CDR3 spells CASSLTPALRPLSTDTQYF. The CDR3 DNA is TGTGCCAGCAGCTTAACCCCCGCGCTGCGGCCGCTAAGCACAGATACGCAGTATTTT.

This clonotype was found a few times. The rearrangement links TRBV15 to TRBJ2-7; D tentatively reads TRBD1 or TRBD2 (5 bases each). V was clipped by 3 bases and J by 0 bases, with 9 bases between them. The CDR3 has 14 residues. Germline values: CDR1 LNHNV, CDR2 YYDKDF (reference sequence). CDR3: CATSRGGTSYEQYF. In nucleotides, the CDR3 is TGTGCCACCAGCAGGGGTGGGACCTCCTACGAGCAGTACTTC.